The 29 T cell receptor beta chains below all came from one sample that was sequenced in a study of technical replicates of blood from a handful of donors. Profiled with immunoSEQ multiplex PCR; TCRdb holds only in-frame clones, not every one. The sample includes 95,000 to 100,000 clones, approximately 94% of them seen just once. Sequencing was performed on T cells isolated from PBMCs. These receptors came from a human donor in good health.

The J gene is TRBJ2-3, the V gene TRBV4-1; 12 nucleotides match TRBD2. V dropped 1 base and J dropped 2; count of bases not matched to a gene: 4. This CDR3 region has 17 residues. Germline CDR1 and CDR2: MGHRA and YSYEKL. CDR3 nucleotide sequence: TGCGCCAGCAGCCAAGTAGGACTAGCGGGATTCACAGATACGCAGTATTTT. It specifies CASSQVGLAGFTDTQYF.

The CDR3 region has the DNA TGTGCCAGCAGGGAAAGACAGGGGCATGAGAACACTGAAGCTTTCTTT. This encodes CASRERQGHENTEAFF. The chain recombines TRBV6-1 with TRBJ1-1; 8 nucleotides agree with TRBD1. The CDR3 contains 16 residues. V shed 6 bases and J 1 base; nucleotides not matched to a gene: 10. The germline V gene encodes CDR1 MNHNS and CDR2 SASEGT.

The J gene is TRBJ1-5, the V gene TRBV18; tentative D call: TRBD1 (6 bases). Germline V gene lookup returns CDR1 KGHSH and CDR2 LQKENI. CDR3 length equals 16 residues. The ends were cut back, 0 bases at V and 0 bases at J, with 9 bases in the middle. CDR3 DNA sequence: TGTGCCAGCTCACCACCGGGGACATTTAGCAATCAGCCCCAGCATTTT. Encoded protein: CASSPPGTFSNQPQHF.

V and J are TRBV11-2 and TRBJ2-1; the match to TRBD2 covers 8 bases. V lost 3 bases and J lost 0; bases outside the gene matches: 4. This CDR3 is built from 16 residues. CDR1 is SGHAT, CDR2 FQNNGV, per germline. The CDR3 loop is CASSFPSGSSYNEQFF. Here the CDR3 DNA reads TGTGCCAGCAGCTTCCCGAGCGGGAGCTCCTACAATGAGCAGTTCTTC.

CDR3 nucleotides: TGTGCCAGCAGTTTCCTGGGACTAGCCACGAACCTAGGCAAATACCAAGAGACCCAGTACTTC. Protein sequence: CASSFLGLATNLGKYQETQYF. The gene calls are TRBV28 and TRBJ2-5, with TRBD2 matching 9 bases. CDR1 and CDR2 from the germline V gene are MDHEN and SYDVKM. Germline trimming cut 3 bases from V and 0 bases from J; bases unmatched to any gene: 20. The CDR3 runs 21 residues. Drawing the rest from reference TRBV28 and TRBJ2-5, the complete variable domain is DVKVTQSSRYLVKRTGEKVFLECVQDMDHENMFWYRQDPGLGLRLIYFSYDVKMKEKGDIPEGYSVSREKKERFSLILESASTNQTSMYLCASSFLGLATNLGKYQETQYFGPGTRLLVL.

The rearrangement uses TRBV11-1 and TRBJ2-7, with D possibly TRBD2 on 7 matching bases. CDR1 is SGHAT and CDR2 is FQDESV in the germline V gene (reference sequence). Deletions cut 5 bases from V and 7 bases from J, with 18 bases between. The CDR3 extends over 14 amino acids. CDR3 loop: CASSPTARGGEQYF. CDR3 DNA: TGTGCCAGCAGCCCGACCGCCAGGGGAGGGGAGCAGTACTTC.

The rearrangement uses TRBV28 and TRBJ2-1; 12 bases are shared with TRBD1. From germline, CDR1 is MDHEN and CDR2 SYDVKM. J gave up 7 bases and V 5 bases, and 12 bases lay outside the gene matches. The CDR3 runs to 17 residues. CDR3 nucleotide sequence: TGTGCCAGCAGTCAAGGTCAGGGACAGGGGGCGAGGAATGAGCAGTTCTTC. This gives the protein CASSQGQGQGARNEQFF. Looking up the rest from reference TRBV28 and TRBJ2-1 gives the full variable domain: DVKVTQSSRYLVKRTGEKVFLECVQDMDHENMFWYRQDPGLGLRLIYFSYDVKMKEKGDIPEGYSVSREKKERFSLILESASTNQTSMYLCASSQGQGQGARNEQFFGPGTRLTVL.

The rearrangement links TRBV10-3 to TRBJ2-6, with a possible D match to TRBD2 (5 bases). There are 16 residues in the CDR3. Germline CDR1 is ENHRY and CDR2 is SYGVKD. Trimming removed 2 bases at V and 4 bases at J, with 12 bases between. For the CDR3, the DNA is TGTGCCATCAGTGAGGTCATTCCGGGAGGGGCCAACGTCCTGACTTTC. Its protein is CAISEVIPGGANVLTF.

CDR3 region: CAWSVYRVRPEAFF. Written as DNA, the CDR3 is TGTGCCTGGAGTGTATACAGGGTTAGGCCTGAAGCTTTCTTT. The gene calls are TRBV30 and TRBJ1-1; D perhaps matches TRBD1 (6 bases). The germline V gene encodes CDR1 GTSNPN and CDR2 SVGIG (reference sequence). The CDR3 covers 14 residues. V lost 0 bases and J 6 bases, leaving 14 bases between the germline ends.

The CDR3 DNA is TGTGCCAGCAGCTCGGAGGTAGATAGACGGAGGACGTACGAGCAGTACTTC. Residues: CASSSEVDRRRTYEQYF. V and J are TRBV5-6 and TRBJ2-7, with a possible D match to TRBD2 (5 bases). Germline CDR1 is SGHDT and CDR2 is YYEEEE. The CDR3 runs to 17 residues. V lost 3 bases to trimming and J lost 4 bases, with 23 bases between them.

The V and J genes are TRBV5-4 and TRBJ2-1; D gene ambiguous. The CDR3 is made up of 12 amino acids. V lost 6 bases and J lost 1, with 5 bases in between. Germline V gene lookup returns CDR1 SGHNT and CDR2 YYREEE (reference sequence). The CDR3 sequence is CASISSYNEQFF. CDR3 coding DNA: TGTGCCAGCATTTCTTCCTACAATGAGCAGTTCTTC.

The chain couples TRBV5-1 to TRBJ1-1, with D perhaps TRBD1 (6 bases). V lost 0 bases and J lost 5, with 14 bases in between. The germline V gene encodes CDR1 SGHRS and CDR2 YFSETQ. The CDR3 has 15 residues. CDR3 sequence reads: CASSLAPGVGTEAFF. Written as DNA, the CDR3 is TGCGCCAGCAGCTTGGCCCCAGGGGTCGGTACTGAAGCTTTCTTT.

V usage is TRBV19 and J usage is TRBJ2-6; 9 nucleotides match TRBD1. CDR1 is LNHDA, CDR2 SQIVND, per germline (reference sequence). The CDR3 consists of 19 residues. V lost 3 bases and J lost 0; bases outside the gene matches: 9. The CDR3 nucleotides are TGTGCCAGTAGTATCGGGACAGGGCGGTACAGCTCTGGGGCCAACGTCCTGACTTTC. It encodes CASSIGTGRYSSGANVLTF.

The chain is built from TRBV5-1 and TRBJ1-1; TRBD1 agrees at 7 bases. V dropped 4 bases and J dropped 2; count of bases not matched to a gene: 8. The CDR3 runs 15 residues. Germline V gives CDR1 SGHRS, CDR2 YFSETQ. CDR3 nucleotide sequence: TGCGCCAGCAGCGCACAGGGGCGAGATAACACTGAAGCTTTCTTT. Translated: CASSAQGRDNTEAFF.

The CDR3 DNA reads TGTGCCAGTAGTCCTGACAGGGGTGCCGAGCAGTACTTC. This translates into CASSPDRGAEQYF. V gene TRBV19 combines with J gene TRBJ2-7; 8 bases are shared with TRBD1. Germline CDR1 reads LNHDA; CDR2 reads SQIVND (reference sequence). There are 13 residues in the CDR3. After removal of 5 bases from V and 6 bases from J, the junction contained 6 bases not matched to a gene.

The V and J genes are TRBV14 and TRBJ2-7; the match to TRBD2 covers 7 bases. From germline, CDR1 is SGHDN and CDR2 FVKESK. With 4 bases clipped from V and 6 bases from J, the junction kept 9 bases outside the gene matches. The CDR3 has 14 residues. The CDR3 bases are TGTGCCAGCAGCCCGACTAGCTGGGTGGGCGAGCAGTACTTC. Translation gives CASSPTSWVGEQYF.

The chain couples TRBV4-1 to TRBJ2-7; D gene unclear. V lost 1 base and J 3 bases, leaving 10 bases between the germline ends. Germline V lookup: CDR1 MGHRA, CDR2 YSYEKL. This CDR3 has 14 residues. The CDR3 loop reads CASSQVALYYEQYF. DNA of the CDR3: TGCGCCAGCAGCCAAGTAGCCCTTTACTACGAGCAGTACTTC.

The chain is built from TRBV28 and TRBJ1-5; 7 bases are shared with TRBD1. The CDR3 consists of 14 residues. Germline values: CDR1 MDHEN, CDR2 SYDVKM. With V trimmed by 7 bases and J by 4 bases, 7 bases remained unmatched. The CDR3, as DNA: TGTGCCAGCACGTACGTCAGGGGGAATCAGCCCCAGCATTTT. It codes for CASTYVRGNQPQHF. Looking up the rest from reference TRBV28 and TRBJ1-5 gives the full variable domain: DVKVTQSSRYLVKRTGEKVFLECVQDMDHENMFWYRQDPGLGLRLIYFSYDVKMKEKGDIPEGYSVSREKKERFSLILESASTNQTSMYLCASTYVRGNQPQHFGDGTRLSIL.

This clone appeared once. This chain links TRBV7-2 with TRBJ2-5, with 13 bases aligning to TRBD2. The CDR3 is made up of 17 amino acids. CDR1 SGHTA and CDR2 FQGNSA come from the germline V gene. The junction had 11 bases not matched to a gene; V was cut back by 5 bases and J by 5 bases. CDR3 protein: CASSLSRTSGSGETQYF. The DNA of the CDR3 is TGTGCCAGCAGCCTAAGCCGGACTAGCGGGAGTGGGGAGACCCAGTACTTC.

The CDR3 DNA follows: TGTGCCAGCAGGCGACGGGGGTCCTACGAGCAGTACTTC. Translation: CASRRRGSYEQYF. The chain employs TRBV2 and TRBJ2-7; D perhaps matches TRBD2 (6 bases). The CDR3 has 13 residues. Deletions cut 6 bases from V and 1 base from J, with 10 bases between. Germline CDR1 reads SNHLY; CDR2 reads FYNNEI.

The chain joins TRBV10-3 to TRBJ2-3; 7 positions match TRBD1. J gave up 6 bases and V 10 bases, and 19 bases lay outside the gene matches. Germline assignment: CDR1 ENHRY and CDR2 SYGVKD. The CDR3 spans 16 residues. DNA for the CDR3: TGTGCCAAAAAACTAGGGGACAGCCTCAACGGGGATACGCAGTATTTT. Protein sequence: CAKKLGDSLNGDTQYF.

This clone was recorded once. The rearrangement uses TRBV27 and TRBJ2-5; maybe TRBD2 (6 bases). The germline CDR1 and CDR2 sequences are MNHEY and SMNVEV (reference sequence). V shed 8 bases and J shed 2 bases, with 12 bases lying between them. This CDR3 is built from 13 residues. The DNA for the CDR3 is TGTGCCAGCGGAGGGGCGAATCAAGAGACCCAGTACTTC. It codes for CASGGANQETQYF.

V and J are TRBV5-1 and TRBJ2-7; 12 nucleotides align to TRBD2. The germline CDR1 and CDR2 sequences are SGHRS and YFSETQ. The junction had 3 bases not matched to a gene; V was cut back by 7 bases and J by 1 base. The CDR3 totals 14 residues. In DNA, the CDR3 is TGCGCCAGCGCGGGACTAGCGGGTTCCTACGAGCAGTACTTC. It encodes CASAGLAGSYEQYF.

The gene calls are TRBV5-1 and TRBJ1-2; D call uncertain. The CDR3 consists of 13 residues. Germline loops: CDR1 SGHRS, CDR2 YFSETQ. V shed 1 base and J shed 0 bases, with 4 bases lying between them. The chain's CDR3 is CASSLPANYGYTF. CDR3 bases: TGCGCCAGCAGCTTGCCAGCTAACTATGGCTACACCTTC.

On this clone: The junction does not match germline at one end; this may be a read error. This CDR3 is also generated by other DNA sequences in the sample. The chain joins TRBV6-1 to TRBJ2-7; D is unresolved. CDR1 and CDR2 from the germline V gene are MNHNS and SASEGT. The CDR3 runs 10 residues. The CDR3 nucleotides are TGTGCCAGCAACAGCTACGAGCAGTACTTT. Residues: CASNSYEQYF.

The chain recombines TRBV19 with TRBJ2-1; 7 positions match TRBD2. The germline V gene has CDR1 LNHDA and CDR2 SQIVND (reference sequence). CDR3 length: 14 amino acids. V shed 7 bases, J shed 5 bases, and the junction held 8 bases outside the gene matches. The CDR3: CASTKIGGNNEQFF. DNA for the CDR3: TGTGCCAGTACCAAAATCGGGGGGAACAATGAGCAGTTCTTC.

The chain joins TRBV4-1 to TRBJ2-2; 16 nucleotides agree with TRBD2. The junction had 8 bases not matched to a gene; V was cut back by 4 bases and J by 6 bases. From germline, CDR1 is MGHRA and CDR2 YSYEKL. This CDR3 is built from 18 residues. CDR3 DNA sequence: TGCGCCAGCAGCCTAGTGGGACTAGCGGGAGGGGGAGCCGGGGAGCTGTTTTTT. Residues: CASSLVGLAGGGAGELFF.

DNA of the CDR3: TGTGCCAGCAGTTACGGTACCCTGGGGGCGGTTGGCTACACCTTC. Protein: CASSYGTLGAVGYTF. J is TRBJ1-2 and V is TRBV6-5; weak D call: TRBD1 (6 bases). With 2 bases removed from V and 7 bases from J, the gap between germline ends came to 17 bases. This CDR3 contains 15 residues. Germline CDR1 is MNHEY and CDR2 is SVGAGI.

J is TRBJ2-1 and V is TRBV27, with TRBD2 matching 12 bases. Germline CDR1 is MNHEY and CDR2 is SMNVEV (reference sequence). The CDR3 length is 16 residues. Losses at the gene ends were 5 bases for V and 6 bases for J; bases not matched to a gene: 8. Here the CDR3 DNA reads TGTGCCAGCAGTGTGACTAGCGGGAGCTCAAGCAATGAGCAGTTCTTC. This gives the protein CASSVTSGSSSNEQFF.